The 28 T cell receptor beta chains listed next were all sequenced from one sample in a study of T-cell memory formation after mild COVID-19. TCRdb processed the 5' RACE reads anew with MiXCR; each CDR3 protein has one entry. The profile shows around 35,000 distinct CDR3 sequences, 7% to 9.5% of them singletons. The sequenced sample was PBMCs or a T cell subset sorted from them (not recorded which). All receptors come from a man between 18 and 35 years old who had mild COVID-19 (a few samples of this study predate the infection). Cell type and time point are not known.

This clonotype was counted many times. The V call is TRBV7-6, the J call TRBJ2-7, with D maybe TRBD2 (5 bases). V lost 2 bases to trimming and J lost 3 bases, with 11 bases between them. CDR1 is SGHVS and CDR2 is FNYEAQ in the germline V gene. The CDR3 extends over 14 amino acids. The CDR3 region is CASSLKAVNYEQYF. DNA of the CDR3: TGTGCCAGCAGCTTAAAAGCGGTCAACTACGAGCAGTACTTC.

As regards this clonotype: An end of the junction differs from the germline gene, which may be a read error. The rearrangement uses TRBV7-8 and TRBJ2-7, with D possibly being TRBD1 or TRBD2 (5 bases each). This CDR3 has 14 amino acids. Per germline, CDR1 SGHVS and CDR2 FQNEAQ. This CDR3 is CASILLGTAREQYF. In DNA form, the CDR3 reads TGTGCCAGCATCTTACTGGGGACCGCTCGCGAGCAGTACTTC.

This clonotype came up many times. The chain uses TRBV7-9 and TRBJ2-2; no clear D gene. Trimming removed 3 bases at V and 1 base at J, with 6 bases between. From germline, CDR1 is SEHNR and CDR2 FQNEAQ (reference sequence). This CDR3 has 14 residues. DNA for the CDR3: TGTGCCAGCAGCTTTTTTGGGAACACCGGGGAGCTGTTTTTT. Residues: CASSFFGNTGELFF.

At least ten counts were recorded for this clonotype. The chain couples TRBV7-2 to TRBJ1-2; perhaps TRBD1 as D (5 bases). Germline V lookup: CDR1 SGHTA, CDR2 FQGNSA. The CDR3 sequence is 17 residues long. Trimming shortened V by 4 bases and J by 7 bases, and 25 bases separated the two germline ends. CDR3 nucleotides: TGTGCCAGCAGCTCCCGAAGGCAGGGCAGCTCCCTCGTTGGCTACACCTTC. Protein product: CASSSRRQGSSLVGYTF.

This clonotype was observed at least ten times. CDR3 protein: CAWSVPEGEVNEQFF. Here the CDR3 DNA reads TGTGCCTGGAGTGTACCCGAGGGGGAGGTGAATGAGCAGTTCTTC. The chain uses TRBV30 and TRBJ2-1; D may match TRBD1 or TRBD2 (6 bases each). V was cut by 0 bases and J by 7 bases, with 16 bases left in between. Germline V gene sequence: CDR1 GTSNPN, CDR2 SVGIG (reference sequence). The CDR3 extends over 15 amino acids.

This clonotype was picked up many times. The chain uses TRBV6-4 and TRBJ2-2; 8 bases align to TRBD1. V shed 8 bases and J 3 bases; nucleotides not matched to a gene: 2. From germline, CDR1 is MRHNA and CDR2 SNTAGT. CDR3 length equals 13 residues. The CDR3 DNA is TGTGCCAGCCTGGACAGGGACACCGGGGAGCTGTTTTTT. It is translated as CASLDRDTGELFF.

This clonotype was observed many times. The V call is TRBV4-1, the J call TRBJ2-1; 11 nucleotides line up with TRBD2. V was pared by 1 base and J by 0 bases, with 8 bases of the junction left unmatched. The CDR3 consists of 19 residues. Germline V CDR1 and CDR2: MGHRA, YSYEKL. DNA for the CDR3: TGCGCCAGCAGCCAAGTAGGGCTAGCGGGGGGCTTCTCCTACAATGAGCAGTTCTTC. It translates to CASSQVGLAGGFSYNEQFF.

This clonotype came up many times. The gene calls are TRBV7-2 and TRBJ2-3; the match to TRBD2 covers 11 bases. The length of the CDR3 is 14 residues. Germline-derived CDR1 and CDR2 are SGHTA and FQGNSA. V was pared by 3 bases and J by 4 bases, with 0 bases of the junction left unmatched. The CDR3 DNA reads TGTGCCAGCAGCTTTAGCGGGGGGGCAGATACGCAGTATTTT. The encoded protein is CASSFSGGADTQYF.

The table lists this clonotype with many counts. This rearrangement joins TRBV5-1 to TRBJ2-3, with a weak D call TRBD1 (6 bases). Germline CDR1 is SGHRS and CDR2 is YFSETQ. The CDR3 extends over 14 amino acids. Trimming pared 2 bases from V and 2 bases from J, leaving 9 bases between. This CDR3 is CASSFQGSTDTQYF. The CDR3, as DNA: TGCGCCAGCAGCTTCCAGGGGTCCACAGATACGCAGTATTTT. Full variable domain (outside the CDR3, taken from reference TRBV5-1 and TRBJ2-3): KAGVTQTPRYLIKTRGQQVTLSCSPISGHRSVSWYQQTPGQGLQFLFEYFSETQRNKGNFPGRFSGRQFSNSRSEMNVSTLELGDSALYLCASSFQGSTDTQYFGPGTRLTVL.

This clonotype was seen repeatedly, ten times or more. This chain's CDR3 is CASSQVEQGEGTQYF. In DNA, the CDR3 is TGTGCCAGCAGCCAAGTTGAGCAGGGAGAAGGCACGCAGTATTTT. The V and J genes are TRBV4-2 and TRBJ2-3; the D call may be TRBD1 or TRBD2 (5 bases each). This CDR3 has 15 residues. Trimming shortened V by 1 base and J by 9 bases, and 17 bases separated the two germline ends. Per germline, CDR1 LGHNA and CDR2 YNFKEQ.

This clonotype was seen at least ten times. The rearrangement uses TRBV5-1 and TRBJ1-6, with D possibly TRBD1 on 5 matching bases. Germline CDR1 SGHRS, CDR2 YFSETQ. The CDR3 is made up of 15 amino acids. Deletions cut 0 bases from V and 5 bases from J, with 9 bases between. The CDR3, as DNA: TGCGCCAGCAGCTTGGACAGGCCCGATAATTCACCCCTCCACTTT. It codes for CASSLDRPDNSPLHF.

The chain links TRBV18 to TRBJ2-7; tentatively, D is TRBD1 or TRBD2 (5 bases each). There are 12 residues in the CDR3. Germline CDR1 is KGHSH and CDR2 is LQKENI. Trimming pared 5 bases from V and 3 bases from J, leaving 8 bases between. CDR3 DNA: TGTGCCAGCTCAAGGGGACGCTACGAGCAGTACTTC. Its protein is CASSRGRYEQYF.

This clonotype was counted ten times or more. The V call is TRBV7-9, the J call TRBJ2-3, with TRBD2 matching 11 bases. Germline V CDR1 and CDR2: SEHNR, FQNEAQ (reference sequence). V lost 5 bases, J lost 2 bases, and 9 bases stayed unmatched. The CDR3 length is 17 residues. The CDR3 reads CASSAKPSGGYTDTQYF. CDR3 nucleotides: TGTGCCAGCAGCGCCAAACCTAGCGGGGGGTACACAGATACGCAGTATTTT.

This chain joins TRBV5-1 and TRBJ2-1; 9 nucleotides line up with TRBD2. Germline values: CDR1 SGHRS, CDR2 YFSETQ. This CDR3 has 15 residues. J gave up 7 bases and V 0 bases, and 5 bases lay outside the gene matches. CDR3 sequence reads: CASSLVSSGVNEQFF. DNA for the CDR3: TGCGCCAGCAGCTTGGTTTCTAGCGGGGTAAATGAGCAGTTCTTC.

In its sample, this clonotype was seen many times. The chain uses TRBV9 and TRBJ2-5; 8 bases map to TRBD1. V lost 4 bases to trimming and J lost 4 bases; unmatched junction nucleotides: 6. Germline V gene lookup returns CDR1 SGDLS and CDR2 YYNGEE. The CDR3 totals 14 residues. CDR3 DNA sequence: TGTGCCAGCAGCCCCGGACAGGGCCGAGAGACCCAGTACTTC. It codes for CASSPGQGRETQYF. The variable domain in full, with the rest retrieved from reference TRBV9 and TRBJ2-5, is DSGVTQTPKHLITATGQRVTLRCSPRSGDLSVYWYQQSLDQGLQFLIQYYNGEERAKGNILERFSAQQFPDLHSELNLSSLELGDSALYFCASSPGQGRETQYFGPGTRLLVL.

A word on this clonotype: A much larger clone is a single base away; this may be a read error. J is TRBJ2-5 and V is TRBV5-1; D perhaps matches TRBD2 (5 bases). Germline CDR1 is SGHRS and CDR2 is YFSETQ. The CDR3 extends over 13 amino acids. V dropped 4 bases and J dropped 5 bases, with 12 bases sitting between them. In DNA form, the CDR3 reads TGCGCCAGCAGCCGGGCGGGTCAGGAGACCCAGTACTTC. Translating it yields CASSRAGQETQYF.

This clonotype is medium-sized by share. This chain's CDR3 is CASSLLASETGELFF. In nucleotides, the CDR3 is TGCGCCAGCAGCTTGCTGGCTAGCGAGACCGGGGAGCTGTTTTTT. This rearrangement joins TRBV5-1 to TRBJ2-2; TRBD2 is a possible D gene (6 bases). CDR3 length equals 15 residues. Trimming took off 1 base at V and 5 bases at J, with 12 bases between the two ends. CDR1 is SGHRS, CDR2 YFSETQ, per germline.

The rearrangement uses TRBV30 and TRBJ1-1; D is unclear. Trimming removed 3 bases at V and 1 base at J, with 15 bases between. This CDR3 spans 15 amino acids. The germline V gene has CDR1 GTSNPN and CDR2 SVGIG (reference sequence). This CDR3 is CAWRIGESANTEAFF. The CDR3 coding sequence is TGTGCCTGGAGGATAGGAGAATCGGCGAACACTGAAGCTTTCTTT. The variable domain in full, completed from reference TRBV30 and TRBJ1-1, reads SQTIHQWPATLVQPVGSPLSLECTVEGTSNPNLYWYRQAAGRGLQLLFYSVGIGQISSEVPQNLSASRPQDRQFILSSKKLLLSDSGFYLCAWRIGESANTEAFFGQGTRLTVV.

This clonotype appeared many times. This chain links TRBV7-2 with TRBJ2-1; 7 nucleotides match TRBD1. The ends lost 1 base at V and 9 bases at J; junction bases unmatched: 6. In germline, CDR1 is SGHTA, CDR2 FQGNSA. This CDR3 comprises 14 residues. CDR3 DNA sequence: TGTGCCAGCAGCTTAGTGCGACAGGGCGGTGAGCAGTTCTTC. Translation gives CASSLVRQGGEQFF.

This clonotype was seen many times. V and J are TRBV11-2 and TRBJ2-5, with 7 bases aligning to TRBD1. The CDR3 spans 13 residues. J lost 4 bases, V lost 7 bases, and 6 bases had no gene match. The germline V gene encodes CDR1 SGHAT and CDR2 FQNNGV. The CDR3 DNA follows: TGTGCCAGCACCATTAGACAGGGAGAGACCCAGTACTTC. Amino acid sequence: CASTIRQGETQYF.

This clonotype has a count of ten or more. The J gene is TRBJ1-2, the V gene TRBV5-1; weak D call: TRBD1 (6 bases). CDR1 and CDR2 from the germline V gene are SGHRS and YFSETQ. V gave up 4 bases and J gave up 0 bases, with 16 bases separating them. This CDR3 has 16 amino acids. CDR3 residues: CASSAPGQTANYGYTF. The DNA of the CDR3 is TGCGCCAGCAGCGCCCCCGGACAGACAGCTAACTATGGCTACACCTTC.

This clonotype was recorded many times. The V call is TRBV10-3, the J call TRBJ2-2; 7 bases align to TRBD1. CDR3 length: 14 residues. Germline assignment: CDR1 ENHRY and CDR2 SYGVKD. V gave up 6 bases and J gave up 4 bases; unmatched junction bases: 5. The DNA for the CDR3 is TGTGCCATCAGAAGACAGGGTGCCACCGGGGAGCTGTTTTTT. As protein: CAIRRQGATGELFF.

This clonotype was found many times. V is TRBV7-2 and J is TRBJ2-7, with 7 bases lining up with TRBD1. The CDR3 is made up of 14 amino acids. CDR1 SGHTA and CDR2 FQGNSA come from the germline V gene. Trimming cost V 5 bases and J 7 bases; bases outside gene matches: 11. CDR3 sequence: CASSGLGQAREQYF. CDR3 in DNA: TGTGCCAGCAGCGGCCTCGGACAGGCGAGGGAGCAGTACTTC.

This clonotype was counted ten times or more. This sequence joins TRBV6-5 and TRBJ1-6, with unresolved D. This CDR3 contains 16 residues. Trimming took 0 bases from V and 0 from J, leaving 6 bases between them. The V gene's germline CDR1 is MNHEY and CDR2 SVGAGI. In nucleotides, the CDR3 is TGTGCCAGCAGTTACTCTTGGCTCTCCTATAATTCACCCCTCCACTTT. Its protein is CASSYSWLSYNSPLHF.

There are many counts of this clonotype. The CDR3 DNA reads TGTGCCAGCCAGGGGGATCGGACGGGGAACACCGGGGAGCTGTTTTTT. As protein: CASQGDRTGNTGELFF. The chain has TRBV10-3 and TRBJ2-2; 7 nucleotides line up with TRBD1. V shed 10 bases and J 1 base; nucleotides not matched to a gene: 12. Germline loops: CDR1 ENHRY, CDR2 SYGVKD. The CDR3 runs 16 residues.

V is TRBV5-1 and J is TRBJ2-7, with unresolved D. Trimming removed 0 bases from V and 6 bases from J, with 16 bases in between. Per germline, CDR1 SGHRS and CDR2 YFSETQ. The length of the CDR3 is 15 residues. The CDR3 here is CASSLAGGPLGEQYF. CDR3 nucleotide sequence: TGCGCCAGCAGCTTGGCGGGTGGACCCCTGGGCGAGCAGTACTTC. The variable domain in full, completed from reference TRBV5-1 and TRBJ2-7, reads KAGVTQTPRYLIKTRGQQVTLSCSPISGHRSVSWYQQTPGQGLQFLFEYFSETQRNKGNFPGRFSGRQFSNSRSEMNVSTLELGDSALYLCASSLAGGPLGEQYFGPGTRLTVT.

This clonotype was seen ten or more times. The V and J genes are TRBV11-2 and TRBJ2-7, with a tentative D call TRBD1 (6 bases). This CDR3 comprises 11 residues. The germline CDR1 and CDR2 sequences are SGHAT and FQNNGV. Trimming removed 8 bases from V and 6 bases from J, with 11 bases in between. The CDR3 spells CASPDSLEQYV. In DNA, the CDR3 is TGTGCCAGCCCGGACAGTCTCGAGCAGTACGTC.

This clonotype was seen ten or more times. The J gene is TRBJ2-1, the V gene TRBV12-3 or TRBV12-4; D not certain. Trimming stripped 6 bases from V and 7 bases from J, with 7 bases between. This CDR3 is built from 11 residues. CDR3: CASRRVNEQFF. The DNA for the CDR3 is TGTGCCAGCAGACGGGTAAATGAGCAGTTCTTC.